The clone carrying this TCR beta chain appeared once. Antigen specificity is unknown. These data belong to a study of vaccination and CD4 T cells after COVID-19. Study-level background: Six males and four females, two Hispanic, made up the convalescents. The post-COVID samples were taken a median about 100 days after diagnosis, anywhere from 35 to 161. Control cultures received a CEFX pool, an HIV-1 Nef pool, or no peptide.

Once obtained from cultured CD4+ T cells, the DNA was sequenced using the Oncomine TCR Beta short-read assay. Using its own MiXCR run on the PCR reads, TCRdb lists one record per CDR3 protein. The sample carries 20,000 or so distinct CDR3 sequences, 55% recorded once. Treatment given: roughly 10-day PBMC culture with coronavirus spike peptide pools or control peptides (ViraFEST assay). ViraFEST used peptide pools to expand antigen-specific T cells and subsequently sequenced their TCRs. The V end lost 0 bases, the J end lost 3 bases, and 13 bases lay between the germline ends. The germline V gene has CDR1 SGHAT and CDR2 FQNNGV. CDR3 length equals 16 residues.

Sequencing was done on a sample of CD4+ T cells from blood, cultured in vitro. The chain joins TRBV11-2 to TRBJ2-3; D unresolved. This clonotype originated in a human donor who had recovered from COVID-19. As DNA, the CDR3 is TGTGCCAGCAGCTTAGACCCAGGCCTGGGAACAGATACGCAGTATTTT. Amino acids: CASSLDPGLGTDTQYF.